The 21 T cell receptor beta chains reported below all come from one sample, sequenced in a study of shared clonotypes between healthy human individuals. The repertoire was sequenced with immunoSEQ multiplex PCR; TCRdb's copy has only in-frame clones and lacks some. The table includes under 1,900,000 clones, 98% detected once. What was sequenced was naive CD4+ T cells sorted from blood. The subset is: CD45RA+ positively selected. The receptor set was obtained from a man aged 25-45 years in good health.

The genes are TRBV4-3 and TRBJ2-3; D is ambiguous. Germline V CDR1 and CDR2: LGHNA, YSLEER. The V end was cut by 3 bases, the J end by 6 bases, with 13 bases between. The length of the CDR3 is 14 residues. The CDR3 region has the DNA TGCGCCAGCAGCCAGGGCCCCGATCAGGATACGCAGTATTTT. This translates into CASSQGPDQDTQYF.

This chain links TRBV19 with TRBJ2-7; D is ambiguous. Deletions cut 3 bases from V and 4 bases from J, with 13 bases between. Germline V lookup: CDR1 LNHDA, CDR2 SQIVND (reference sequence). The CDR3 length is 14 residues. CDR3 in amino acids: CASSMVPLGYEQYF. CDR3 sequence (DNA): TGTGCCAGTAGTATGGTCCCTCTAGGGTACGAGCAGTACTTC. Full variable domain (missing parts from reference TRBV19 and TRBJ2-7): DGGITQSPKYLFRKEGQNVTLSCEQNLNHDAMYWYRQDPGQGLRLIYYSQIVNDFQKGDIAEGYSVSREKKESFPLTVTSAQKNPTAFYLCASSMVPLGYEQYFGPGTRLTVT.

The V gene is TRBV5-4, the J gene TRBJ2-7; D call uncertain. Germline CDR1 is SGHNT and CDR2 is YYREEE (reference sequence). V lost 4 bases, J lost 1 base, and 9 bases lay in between. This CDR3 is built from 13 residues. This CDR3 reads CASSQQRSYEQYF. In nucleotides, the CDR3 is TGTGCCAGCAGCCAACAGCGTTCCTACGAGCAGTACTTC.

The chain carries TRBV6-6 and TRBJ1-5; D is perhaps TRBD1 (6 bases). The V and J ends lost 6 bases and 5 bases respectively, with 8 bases between them. This CDR3 has 12 amino acids. The V gene's germline CDR1 is MNHNY and CDR2 SVGAGI (reference sequence). The CDR3 loop is CASRSGDQPQHF. The CDR3 DNA sequence: TGTGCCAGCAGGTCAGGGGATCAGCCCCAGCATTTT.

This sequence joins TRBV7-2 and TRBJ2-2; D possibly uses TRBD1 or TRBD2 (5 bases each). The V end was cut by 4 bases, the J end by 6 bases, with 9 bases between. The CDR3 loop spans 13 amino acids. Germline-derived CDR1 and CDR2 are SGHTA and FQGNSA. The CDR3 reads CASSYQGAGELFF. The CDR3 coding sequence is TGTGCCAGCAGCTACCAGGGAGCCGGGGAGCTGTTTTTT.

The chain recombines TRBV10-3 with TRBJ2-7, with D maybe TRBD1 (7 bases). The CDR3 runs to 13 residues. Per germline, CDR1 ENHRY and CDR2 SYGVKD. V lost 6 bases to trimming and J lost 6 bases, with 15 bases between them. The CDR3 reads CAISQGGILEQYF. CDR3 nucleotide sequence: TGTGCCATCAGCCAGGGGGGTATCCTCGAGCAGTACTTC.

The CDR3 region has the DNA TGTGCCAGCAGCCCCATCCGCCCCAGGGTTCACTATGGCTACACCTTC. Residues: CASSPIRPRVHYGYTF. The chain employs TRBV2 and TRBJ1-2, with a tentative D call TRBD1 (5 bases). Germline CDR1 reads SNHLY; CDR2 reads FYNNEI. V lost 6 bases and J lost 3, with 20 bases in between. The CDR3 is made up of 16 amino acids.

The J gene is TRBJ2-3, the V gene TRBV10-3; the D is unclear. The germline gives CDR1 ENHRY, CDR2 SYGVKD. This CDR3 contains 12 residues. Trimming cost V 3 bases and J 0 bases, with 1 base left between them. This CDR3 reads CAISDSTDTQYF. The CDR3 DNA sequence: TGTGCCATCAGTGACAGCACAGATACGCAGTATTTT.

This clone has a single count. The rearrangement uses TRBV18 and TRBJ1-1, with TRBD1 matching over 7 bases. The CDR3 length is 16 residues. The V gene end was trimmed by 6 bases and the J gene end by 1 base; junction bases not matched to a gene: 11. Germline CDR1 reads KGHSH; CDR2 reads LQKENI. CDR3 region: CASSLYRQGTNTEAFF. Written as DNA, the CDR3 is TGTGCCAGCTCGCTCTACCGACAGGGTACGAACACTGAAGCTTTCTTT.

This clone appeared once. The chain uses TRBV18 and TRBJ2-3, with D hard to call. CDR3 length: 13 amino acids. Germline V gene lookup returns CDR1 KGHSH and CDR2 LQKENI. V lost 1 base, J lost 2 bases, and 4 bases lay in between. This CDR3 is CASSPRHTDTQYF. In DNA, the CDR3 is TGTGCCAGCTCACCACGTCACACAGATACGCAGTATTTT.

This clone was counted once. The rearrangement links TRBV2 to TRBJ2-1; 9 bases are a match to TRBD2. V was pared by 4 bases and J by 2 bases, with 6 bases of the junction left unmatched. The CDR3 is 16 amino acids. CDR1 SNHLY and CDR2 FYNNEI come from the germline V gene. CDR3 in DNA: TGTGCCAGCAGTGTGGGGGCGGGAGGGGCCTACAATGAGCAGTTCTTC. This codes for CASSVGAGGAYNEQFF.

The chain uses TRBV11-2 and TRBJ2-3; TRBD1 aligns across 11 bases. The CDR3 has 13 amino acids. Germline V gene sequence: CDR1 SGHAT, CDR2 FQNNGV. The trim removed 3 bases at V and 15 bases at J, leaving 8 bases unmatched. In DNA form, the CDR3 reads TGTGCCAGCAGCTTTACGGTCGGGACAGGGGGATATTTT. This codes for CASSFTVGTGGYF.

This CDR3 reads CASSWGLAGEVETQYF. The DNA of the CDR3 is TGTGCCAGCAGCTGGGGACTAGCGGGAGAGGTTGAGACCCAGTACTTC. V and J are TRBV7-6 and TRBJ2-5; 14 nucleotides agree with TRBD2. Germline V gene sequence: CDR1 SGHVS, CDR2 FNYEAQ. V lost 4 bases and J lost 5; bases outside the gene matches: 6. CDR3 length: 16 residues.

V and J are TRBV6-5 and TRBJ2-1; 7 nucleotides match TRBD1. Germline CDR1 and CDR2: MNHEY and SVGAGI. The CDR3 length is 11 residues. V was pared by 4 bases and J by 14 bases, with 5 bases of the junction left unmatched. DNA of the CDR3: TGTGCCAGCAGTTCCAGGGGGTTTGAGTTCTTC. It yields the protein CASSSRGFEFF.

V is TRBV7-2 and J is TRBJ2-2; D is uncertain. Deletions cut 5 bases from V and 0 bases from J, with 7 bases between. Germline V gives CDR1 SGHTA, CDR2 FQGNSA. The CDR3 has 14 residues. CDR3 loop: CASSLNSNTGELFF. The CDR3 region has the DNA TGTGCCAGCAGCCTAAACTCGAACACCGGGGAGCTGTTTTTT.

The V and J genes are TRBV28 and TRBJ2-3, with D perhaps matching TRBD1 or TRBD2 (5 bases each). V was trimmed by 3 bases and J by 0 bases, leaving 16 bases between them. The CDR3 totals 17 residues. Germline loops: CDR1 MDHEN, CDR2 SYDVKM. CDR3 loop: CASSLGTLGSSTDTQYF. CDR3 DNA: TGTGCCAGCAGTTTGGGGACCCTAGGATCTAGCACAGATACGCAGTATTTT.

On this clone itself: An end of the junction differs from the germline gene, which may be a read error. This chain uses TRBV28 with TRBJ1-4; D is unclear. The germline V gene has CDR1 MDHEN and CDR2 SYDVKM. This CDR3 is built from 12 residues. CDR3 sequence: CASSLPPAWAGF. The CDR3 coding sequence is TGTGCCAGCAGTTTACCGCCTGCATGGGCCGGTTTT.

The chain has TRBV5-1 and TRBJ1-2; D is uncertain. Trimming left V 2 bases short and J 5 bases short, with 10 bases between. The germline CDR1 and CDR2 sequences are SGHRS and YFSETQ. The CDR3 has 13 residues. The CDR3 region has the DNA TGCGCCAGCAGCTTTGGGCCAGAATATGGCTACACCTTC. This encodes CASSFGPEYGYTF.

This chain connects TRBV10-1 to TRBJ2-7; TRBD2 aligns across 11 bases. Per germline, CDR1 WNHNN and CDR2 SYGVQD (reference sequence). This CDR3 is built from 15 residues. V shed 8 bases, J shed 5 bases, and the junction held 11 bases outside the gene matches. The CDR3 protein is CASSKQLAGANEQYF. CDR3 coding DNA: TGCGCCAGCTCAAAACAACTAGCGGGAGCAAACGAGCAGTACTTC.

The sample holds one count of this clone. The V gene is TRBV15, the J gene TRBJ2-7; no definite D call. Trimming took off 1 base at V and 0 bases at J, with 10 bases between the two ends. The CDR3 totals 15 residues. Germline CDR1 is LNHNV and CDR2 is YYDKDF (reference sequence). The CDR3 region has the DNA TGTGCCACCAGCAGAGCCGGACCCCACTCCTACGAGCAGTACTTC. It translates to CATSRAGPHSYEQYF.

The chain links TRBV5-1 to TRBJ2-2, with 8 bases matching TRBD1. Germline V gene sequence: CDR1 SGHRS, CDR2 YFSETQ. The V and J ends lost 4 bases and 1 base, in that order; junction bases with no gene match: 6. The CDR3 runs to 16 residues. CDR3 amino acids: CASSRTGQGNTGELFF. The CDR3 DNA reads as TGCGCCAGCAGCCGGACAGGACAGGGGAACACCGGGGAGCTGTTTTTT.